What follows is one T cell receptor (beta chain) and its context. Contact with a PCR-confirmed or clinician-diagnosed COVID-19 case occurred within 2 weeks of entry. Assay used: immunoSEQ multiplex PCR; TCRdb lists only in-frame clones, some missing. The sample has a few hundred thousand clones; 85% to 90% are singletons. The ends lost 9 bases at V and 3 bases at J; junction bases unmatched: 5. CDR3 length equals 13 residues. Germline V CDR1 and CDR2: LNHDA, SQIVND (reference sequence). This specimen comes from a study of blood T cell repertoires in COVID-19. The chain joins TRBV19 to TRBJ1-5, with TRBD1 matching 7 bases. The material sequenced was PBMCs or T cells enriched from blood (not recorded which). The receptor's source is a woman between 50 and 59 years old who had been exposed to COVID-19. This chain's CDR3 is CASAGTVNQPQHF. CDR3 nucleotides: TGTGCCAGCGCGGGGACAGTCAATCAGCCCCAGCATTTT.